This T cell receptor (beta chain) was captured by sequencing in a study of response to subunit inactivated influenza vaccine. MiXCR was run by TCRdb on the RT-PCR reads, yielding one entry per CDR3 protein. Among hundreds of thousands of distinct CDR3 sequences listed, around 15% were seen once. This clonotype was picked up a small number of times. Its antigen is not known. The CDR3 loop spans 12 amino acids. CDR1 and CDR2 from the germline V gene are SQVTM and ANQGSEA. V lost 4 bases to trimming and J lost 0 bases, with 7 bases between them. Points from the study as a whole: The authors proposed limited new T cell recruitment per seasonal influenza vaccination.

The clonotype originates from a man aged 50 to 59 who received an inactivated influenza vaccine. The source was PBMCs from blood, collected roughly 15 days before vaccination. The rearrangement joins TRBV29-1 to TRBJ2-7; possibly TRBD2 for D (5 bases). The CDR3 nucleotides are TGCAGCGTTGTGAGGGACTCCTACGAGCAGTACTTC. It translates to CSVVRDSYEQYF.